The rows below give T cell receptor beta chains drawn from one sample of a study of T cell responses to AZD1222 COVID-19 vaccine. Only in-frame clones appear in the TCRdb table, and some are missing; sequencing was by immunoSEQ multiplex PCR. The sample lists 100,000 to 130,000 clones, around 84% occurring once. Sequencing used peripheral blood, obtained on day 0 of AZD1222 vaccination. These receptors all come from an adult in good health. The CDR3 runs from the conserved cysteine through the conserved F or W. The D gene is left open where the match is weak. Where a row states a size, it is once, few, many or the class of an expanded clone; other rows omit it.

>NA|TRBJ2-3|TRBV5-5|15|NA
TGTGCCAGCCGCAAAAGAGGGGCAGTTTCAGATACGCAGTATTTT
CASRKRGAVSDTQYF
>TRBD2|TRBJ2-1|TRBV28|13|NA
TGTGCCAGCATGCTAGCGGGGGTTAATGAGCAGTTCTTC
CASMLAGVNEQFF
>NA|TRBJ1-1|TRBV11-1|14|NA
TGTGCCAGCAGCTTACGACGGGTGCCCACTGAAGCTTTCTTT
CASSLRRVPTEAFF
>NA|TRBJ2-1|TRBV12-3/TRBV12-4|13|once
TGTGCCAGCACCCTTGACGGGTACAATGAGCAGTTCTTC
CASTLDGYNEQFF
>NA|TRBJ1-1|TRBV6-2/TRBV6-3|15|NA
TGTGCCAGCAGTTACTCGATTAGACTGAACACTGAAGCTTTCTTT
CASSYSIRLNTEAFF
>NA|TRBJ1-1|TRBV18|14|NA
TGTGCCAGCTCCGCGGGACTTATGAACACTGAAGCTTTCTTT
CASSAGLMNTEAFF
>NA|TRBJ1-6|TRBV18|15|NA
TGTGCCAGCTCCTTTAAGACAGCCTATAATTCACCCCTCCACTTT
CASSFKTAYNSPLHF
>TRBD2|TRBJ2-3|TRBV4-1|15|few
TGCGCCAGCAGCCAAGGGGGACTAGCCCCAGATACGCAGTATTTT
CASSQGGLAPDTQYF
>NA|TRBJ2-7|TRBV6-2/TRBV6-3|15|NA
TGTGCCAGCAGTGACGGGACAGCGGGATCCTACGAGCAGTACTTC
CASSDGTAGSYEQYF
>TRBD1|TRBJ2-6|TRBV3-1/TRBV3-2|18|NA
TGTGCCAGCAAACACATACAGGGGGTGAGCTCTGGGGCCAACGTCCTGACTTTC
CASKHIQGVSSGANVLTF
>TRBD1|TRBJ2-1|TRBV5-6|14|NA
TGTGCCAGCAGCCCTCGGGACAGCTACAATGAGCAGTTCTTC
CASSPRDSYNEQFF
>TRBD1|TRBJ1-4|TRBV11-2|18|once
TGTGCCAGCAGCTTAGATGGGCAATTACAGGGGCTTAATGAAAAACTGTTTTTT
CASSLDGQLQGLNEKLFF
>NA|TRBJ1-1|TRBV4-1|14|NA
TGCGCCAGCAGCCACCCCGGGACACCAAAAGAAGCTTTCTTT
CASSHPGTPKEAFF
>TRBD2|TRBJ2-1|TRBV7-6|14|NA
TGTGCCAGCAGCTTAGCGGGGGGGATGAATGAGCAGTTCTTC
CASSLAGGMNEQFF
>NA|TRBJ2-7|TRBV6-1|11|NA
TGTGCCAGCGCGTACAGCTACGAGCAGTACTTC
CASAYSYEQYF